The rows below give T cell receptor beta chains drawn from one sample of a study of blood T cell repertoires in COVID-19. The table came from immunoSEQ multiplex PCR; TCRdb's copy has only in-frame clones and leaves some out. This sample carries approximately 480,000 clones, around 90% of them seen once, and the ten largest clones take about 0.7%. The sequenced sample consisted of PBMCs or T cells enriched from blood (not recorded which). The origin of the receptors is a woman in her late teens or twenties who had recovered from COVID-19. Each CDR3 is given with its conserved first and last residue. The D gene is left open where the match is weak. Size values are once, few and many counts, or a class for expanded clones, and some rows have none.

cdr3_aa | cdr3_nt | j_call | d_call | v_call | cdr3_length | clone_size
CASGLVLAGGLTEAFF | TGTGCTAGTGGTTTGGTACTGGCAGGGGGGCTCACTGAAGCTTTCTTT | TRBJ1-1 | TRBD1 | TRBV12-5 | 16 | -
CAWWDISNQPQHF | TGTGCCTGGTGGGACATTAGCAATCAGCCCCAGCATTTT | TRBJ1-5 | - | TRBV30 | 13 | -
CASSLAGIATNEKLFF | TGCGCCAGCAGCTTGGCCGGGATAGCAACTAATGAAAAACTGTTTTTT | TRBJ1-4 | - | TRBV5-1 | 16 | -
CASAGSGDKYF | TGTGCCAGCGCAGGGAGCGGGGATAAGTACTTC | TRBJ2-7 | TRBD2 | TRBV11-1 | 11 | -
CASRADRGIMFF | TGTGCCAGCAGGGCGGACAGGGGGATCATGTTTTTT | TRBJ1-4 | TRBD1 | TRBV6-5 | 12 | -
CASSLTGTGGTEAFF | TGTGCCAGCAGCTTAACCGGGACAGGGGGCACTGAAGCTTTCTTT | TRBJ1-1 | TRBD1 | TRBV7-9 | 15 | -
CASSPQDFTDTQYF | TGTGCCAGCAGCCCTCAGGACTTCACAGATACGCAGTATTTT | TRBJ2-3 | - | TRBV28 | 14 | -
CASSFLPGNTIYF | TGTGCCAGCAGCTTTCTACCTGGAAACACCATATATTTT | TRBJ1-3 | - | TRBV11-2 | 13 | -
CASSYSYEQYF | TGTGCCAGCAGTTATTCCTACGAGCAGTACTTC | TRBJ2-7 | - | TRBV2 | 11 | -
CASSSGQVKTEAFF | TGTGCCAGCAGCTCTGGCCAGGTTAAAACTGAAGCTTTCTTT | TRBJ1-1 | - | TRBV11-2 | 14 | -
CSASEPGQTQETQYF | TGCAGTGCTAGTGAACCGGGACAGACCCAAGAGACCCAGTACTTC | TRBJ2-5 | TRBD1 | TRBV20-1 | 15 | -
CASSQERGEQYF | TGCGCCAGCAGCCAAGAACGGGGCGAGCAGTACTTC | TRBJ2-7 | - | TRBV4-1 | 12 | -
CASSLPPKLAFF | TGTGCCAGCAGCTTACCTCCTAAACTCGCTTTCTTT | TRBJ1-1 | - | TRBV7-2 | 12 | -
CASSYHRATEAFF | TGTGCCAGCAGTTACCACAGGGCAACTGAAGCTTTCTTT | TRBJ1-1 | - | TRBV6-5 | 13 | -
CASSLDIQETQYF | TGCGCCAGCAGCTTGGATATCCAAGAGACCCAGTACTTC | TRBJ2-5 | - | TRBV5-1 | 13 | -
CASSLGGFNYGYTF | TGTGCCAGCAGCTTAGGAGGTTTTAACTATGGCTACACCTTC | TRBJ1-2 | - | TRBV7-8 | 14 | -
CASSLAALSEEKLFF | TGCGCCAGCAGCTTGGCAGCGCTTTCGGAGGAAAAACTGTTTTTT | TRBJ1-4 | - | TRBV5-1 | 15 | once
CASSLEAGGTGELFF | TGCGCCAGCAGCTTGGAGGCAGGGGGCACCGGGGAGCTGTTTTTT | TRBJ2-2 | TRBD1 | TRBV5-1 | 15 | few
CASQTGPSTDTQYF | TGCGCCAGCCAGACAGGCCCTAGCACAGATACGCAGTATTTT | TRBJ2-3 | - | TRBV5-1 | 14 | -
CASTSLAVNRGPGGYTF | TGTGCCAGCACCTCTCTCGCCGTTAACAGGGGGCCCGGTGGCTACACCTTC | TRBJ1-2 | TRBD1 | TRBV27 | 17 | -
CASSPDRAVTGELFF | TGTGCCAGCAGTCCCGACAGGGCCGTCACCGGGGAGCTGTTTTTT | TRBJ2-2 | TRBD1 | TRBV3-1/TRBV3-2 | 15 | -
CASSSAGVREQYF | TGTGCCAGCAGTTCAGCGGGGGTAAGGGAGCAGTACTTC | TRBJ2-7 | TRBD2 | TRBV6-5 | 13 | -
CASSVGQGIDTQYF | TGTGCCAGCAGCGTAGGTCAGGGGATAGATACGCAGTATTTT | TRBJ2-3 | - | TRBV9 | 14 | few
CASSETDSSSYNSPLHF | TGTGCCAGCAGTGAGACCGACAGTAGCTCCTATAATTCACCCCTCCACTTT | TRBJ1-6 | - | TRBV6-1 | 17 | few
CAYGVDLPLSYEQYF | TGTGCATATGGAGTGGACTTGCCCCTCTCCTACGAGCAGTACTTC | TRBJ2-7 | - | TRBV30 | 15 | -
CASSSQRGTDTQYF | TGTGCCAGCAGCTCCCAGCGCGGCACAGATACGCAGTATTTT | TRBJ2-3 | - | TRBV5-6 | 14 | -
CAWSVRTDRGQNTEAFF | TGTGCCTGGAGTGTACGAACAGATCGGGGTCAGAACACTGAAGCTTTCTTT | TRBJ1-1 | - | TRBV30 | 17 | -
CASSSTRQGDNRPLHF | TGTGCCAGCAGCTCAACTCGACAGGGGGATAACCGACCCCTCCACTTT | TRBJ1-6 | TRBD1 | TRBV7-9 | 16 | -
CASSPERTGIADTQYF | TGTGCCAGCAGCCCAGAACGGACAGGGATCGCCGATACGCAGTATTTT | TRBJ2-3 | TRBD1 | TRBV3-1/TRBV3-2 | 16 | few
CASSDGGGGVSTDTQYF | TGTGCCAGCAGTGATGGTGGCGGGGGGGTAAGCACAGATACGCAGTATTTT | TRBJ2-3 | TRBD2 | TRBV2 | 17 | -
CASRGRDEQFF | TGTGCCAGCAGGGGGCGCGATGAGCAGTTCTTC | TRBJ2-1 | - | TRBV28 | 11 | -
CASSLILGEQFF | TGTGCCAGCAGCCTTATCCTCGGGGAGCAGTTCTTC | TRBJ2-1 | - | TRBV5-4 | 12 | -
CASSLAEQNNSPLHF | TGCGCCAGCAGCTTGGCGGAGCAAAATAATTCACCCCTCCACTTT | TRBJ1-6 | - | TRBV5-1 | 15 | -
CASSPIPGYGYTF | TGTGCCAGTAGTCCCATCCCGGGTTATGGCTACACCTTC | TRBJ1-2 | - | TRBV19 | 13 | -
CASSTTGRGNQPQHF | TGTGCCAGCAGTACGACAGGGCGAGGCAATCAGCCCCAGCATTTT | TRBJ1-5 | TRBD1 | TRBV28 | 15 | -
CASSLPRGKNTGELFF | TGTGCCAGCAGTCTACCTAGGGGGAAGAACACCGGGGAGCTGTTTTTT | TRBJ2-2 | - | TRBV3-1/TRBV3-2 | 16 | -
CSASSFGGTNEKLFF | TGCAGTGCTAGTAGTTTCGGGGGGACAAATGAAAAACTGTTTTTT | TRBJ1-4 | - | TRBV20-1 | 15 | few
CASRLGGGEDNEQFF | TGTGCCAGCAGATTGGGAGGGGGGGAGGACAATGAGCAGTTCTTC | TRBJ2-1 | - | TRBV28 | 15 | -
CASSEQAISNQPQHF | TGTGCCAGCAGTGAACAGGCCATTAGCAATCAGCCCCAGCATTTT | TRBJ1-5 | - | TRBV6-1 | 15 | -
CASSAGGAGQPQHF | TGTGCCAGCTCAGCAGGGGGCGCGGGTCAGCCCCAGCATTTT | TRBJ1-5 | TRBD1 | TRBV27 | 14 | -
CASSLGLAGGRVETQYF | TGTGCCAGCAGCTTAGGGCTAGCGGGGGGGCGAGTAGAGACCCAGTACTTC | TRBJ2-5 | TRBD2 | TRBV7-2 | 17 | -
CASSLAPLGGGGNEQFF | TGCGCCAGCAGCTTGGCCCCTCTTGGCGGGGGGGGGAATGAGCAGTTCTTC | TRBJ2-1 | TRBD2 | TRBV5-1 | 17 | -